The clone carrying this TCR beta chain was counted only a few times. The data are from a study of blood T cells in healthy people across ages. The germline gives CDR1 SGHTA, CDR2 FQGNSA. The ends lost 6 bases at V and 8 bases at J; junction bases unmatched: 10. The CDR3 has 14 residues. The extraction recovered at least 5.5 micrograms of total RNA per sample. The second PCR ran roughly 6 to 11 cycles with a sample-barcoded 5' primer and J-beta primers. MiXCR, applied by TCRdb to the 5' RACE reads, yields one record per CDR3 protein. The repertoire holds 1.5 million to 2 million distinct CDR3 sequences, with approximately 30% as singletons.

The sequenced material came from blood. This sequence was found in a woman in her twenties or thirties in good health. The V call is TRBV7-2, the J call TRBJ2-1; 7 nucleotides match TRBD1. The CDR3 protein is CASRPGQWFHEQFF. CDR3 DNA sequence: TGTGCCAGCAGACCGGGACAGTGGTTCCATGAGCAGTTCTTC.